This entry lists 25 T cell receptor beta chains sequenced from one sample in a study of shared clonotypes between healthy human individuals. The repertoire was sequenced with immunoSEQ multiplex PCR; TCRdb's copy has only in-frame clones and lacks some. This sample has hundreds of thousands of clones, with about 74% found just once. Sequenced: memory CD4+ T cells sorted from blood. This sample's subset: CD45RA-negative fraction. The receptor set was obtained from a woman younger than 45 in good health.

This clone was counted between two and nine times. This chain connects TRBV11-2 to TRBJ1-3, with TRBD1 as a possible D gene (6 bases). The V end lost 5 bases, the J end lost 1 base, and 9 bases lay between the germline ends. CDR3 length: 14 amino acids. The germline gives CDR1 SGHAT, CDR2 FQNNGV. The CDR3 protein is CASSAQGSGNTIYF. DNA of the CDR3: TGTGCCAGCAGCGCTCAGGGGTCTGGAAACACCATATATTTT.

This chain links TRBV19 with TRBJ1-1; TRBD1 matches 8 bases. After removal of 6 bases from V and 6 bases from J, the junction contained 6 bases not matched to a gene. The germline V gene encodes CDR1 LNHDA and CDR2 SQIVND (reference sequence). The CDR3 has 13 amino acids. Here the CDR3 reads CASSLQGVPEAFF. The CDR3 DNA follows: TGTGCCAGTAGCTTACAGGGGGTCCCTGAAGCTTTCTTT. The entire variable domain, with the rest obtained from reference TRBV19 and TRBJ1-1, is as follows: DGGITQSPKYLFRKEGQNVTLSCEQNLNHDAMYWYRQDPGQGLRLIYYSQIVNDFQKGDIAEGYSVSREKKESFPLTVTSAQKNPTAFYLCASSLQGVPEAFFGQGTRLTVV.

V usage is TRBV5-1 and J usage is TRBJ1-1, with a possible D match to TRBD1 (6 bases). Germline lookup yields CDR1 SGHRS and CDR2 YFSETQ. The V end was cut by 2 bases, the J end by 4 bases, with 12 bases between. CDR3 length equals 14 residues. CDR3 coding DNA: TGCGCCAGCAGCTTTCGACAGGACGGCACTGAAGCTTTCTTT. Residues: CASSFRQDGTEAFF.

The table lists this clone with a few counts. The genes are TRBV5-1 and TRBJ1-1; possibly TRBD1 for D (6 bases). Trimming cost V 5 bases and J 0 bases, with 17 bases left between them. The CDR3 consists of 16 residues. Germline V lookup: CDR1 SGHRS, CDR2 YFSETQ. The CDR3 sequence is CASSPGRGTMNTEAFF. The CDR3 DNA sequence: TGCGCCAGCAGTCCCGGCAGGGGCACCATGAACACTGAAGCTTTCTTT.

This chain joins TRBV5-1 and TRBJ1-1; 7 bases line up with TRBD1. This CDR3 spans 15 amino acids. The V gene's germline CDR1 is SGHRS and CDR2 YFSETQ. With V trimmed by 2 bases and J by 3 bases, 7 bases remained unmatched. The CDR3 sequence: CASSLTGVRDTEAFF. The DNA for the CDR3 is TGCGCCAGCAGCTTAACAGGGGTTCGGGACACTGAAGCTTTCTTT.

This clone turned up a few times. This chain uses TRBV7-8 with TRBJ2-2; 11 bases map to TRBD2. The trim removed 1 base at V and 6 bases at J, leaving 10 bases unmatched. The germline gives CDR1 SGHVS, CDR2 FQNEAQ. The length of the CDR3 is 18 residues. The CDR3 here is CASSLVPGLAASAGELFF. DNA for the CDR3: TGTGCCAGCAGCTTAGTTCCGGGACTAGCGGCTTCGGCCGGGGAGCTGTTTTTT.

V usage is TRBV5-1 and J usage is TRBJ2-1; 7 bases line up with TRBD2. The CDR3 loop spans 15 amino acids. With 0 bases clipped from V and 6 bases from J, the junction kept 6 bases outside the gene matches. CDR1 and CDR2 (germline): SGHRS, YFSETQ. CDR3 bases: TGCGCCAGCAGCTTGGGCGGGAGCGGGGCCAATGAGCAGTTCTTC. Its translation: CASSLGGSGANEQFF. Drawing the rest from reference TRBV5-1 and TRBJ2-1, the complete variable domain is KAGVTQTPRYLIKTRGQQVTLSCSPISGHRSVSWYQQTPGQGLQFLFEYFSETQRNKGNFPGRFSGRQFSNSRSEMNVSTLELGDSALYLCASSLGGSGANEQFFGPGTRLTVL.

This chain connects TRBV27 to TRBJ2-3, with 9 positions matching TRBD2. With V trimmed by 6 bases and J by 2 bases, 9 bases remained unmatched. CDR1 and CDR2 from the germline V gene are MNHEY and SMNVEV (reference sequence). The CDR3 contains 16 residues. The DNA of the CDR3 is TGTGCCAGCAGCCAAACTAGCGGGCCTTCCACAGATACGCAGTATTTT. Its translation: CASSQTSGPSTDTQYF.

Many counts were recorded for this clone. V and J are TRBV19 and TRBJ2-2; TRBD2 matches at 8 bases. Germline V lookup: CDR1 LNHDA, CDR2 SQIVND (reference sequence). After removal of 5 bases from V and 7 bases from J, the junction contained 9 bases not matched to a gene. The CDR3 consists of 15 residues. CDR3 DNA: TGTGCCAGTAGTCTAACAGCGGGAGCGATCGGGGAGCTGTTTTTT. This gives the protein CASSLTAGAIGELFF. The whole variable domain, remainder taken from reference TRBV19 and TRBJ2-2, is DGGITQSPKYLFRKEGQNVTLSCEQNLNHDAMYWYRQDPGQGLRLIYYSQIVNDFQKGDIAEGYSVSREKKESFPLTVTSAQKNPTAFYLCASSLTAGAIGELFFGEGSRLTVL.

In nucleotides, the CDR3 is TGTGCCAGCTCACCATTAGAAGAGTGGGGGGAGACCCAGTACTTC. This codes for CASSPLEEWGETQYF. The chain has TRBV18 and TRBJ2-5, with D possibly called TRBD1 or TRBD2 (5 bases each). V lost 2 bases and J lost 5, with 15 bases in between. The germline V gene encodes CDR1 KGHSH and CDR2 LQKENI. The CDR3 runs 15 residues.

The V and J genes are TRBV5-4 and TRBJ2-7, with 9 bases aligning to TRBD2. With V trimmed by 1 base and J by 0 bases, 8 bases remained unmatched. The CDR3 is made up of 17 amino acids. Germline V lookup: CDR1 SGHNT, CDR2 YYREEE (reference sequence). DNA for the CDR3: TGTGCCAGCAGCTTGAGTTGGCGGGAGGGCCTCTCCTACGAGCAGTACTTC. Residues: CASSLSWREGLSYEQYF.

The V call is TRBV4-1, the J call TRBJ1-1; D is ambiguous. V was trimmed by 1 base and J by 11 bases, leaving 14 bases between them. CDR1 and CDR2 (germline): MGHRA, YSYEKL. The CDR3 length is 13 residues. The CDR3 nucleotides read TGCGCCAGCAGCCAAGCTTCGACGGTGAAGGCTTTCTTT. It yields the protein CASSQASTVKAFF.

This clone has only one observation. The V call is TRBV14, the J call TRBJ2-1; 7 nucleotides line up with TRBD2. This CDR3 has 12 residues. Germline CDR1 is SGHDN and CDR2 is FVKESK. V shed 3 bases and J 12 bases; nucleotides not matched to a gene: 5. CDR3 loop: CASSHPGGGQFF. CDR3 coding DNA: TGTGCCAGCAGCCACCCGGGCGGGGGGCAGTTCTTC.

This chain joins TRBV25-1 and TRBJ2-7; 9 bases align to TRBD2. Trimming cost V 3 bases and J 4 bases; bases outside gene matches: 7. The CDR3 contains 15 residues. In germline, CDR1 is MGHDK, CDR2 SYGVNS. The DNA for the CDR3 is TGTGCCAGCAGTGACCCGAGTAGCGGGAGTTACGAGCAGTACTTC. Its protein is CASSDPSSGSYEQYF.

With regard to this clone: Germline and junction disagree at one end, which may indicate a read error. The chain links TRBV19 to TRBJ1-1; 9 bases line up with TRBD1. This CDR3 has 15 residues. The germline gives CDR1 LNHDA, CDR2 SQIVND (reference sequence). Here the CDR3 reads CASDSAGTGNTGAFF. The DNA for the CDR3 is TGTGCCAGCGACTCTGCCGGGACAGGGAACACTGGAGCTTTCTTT.

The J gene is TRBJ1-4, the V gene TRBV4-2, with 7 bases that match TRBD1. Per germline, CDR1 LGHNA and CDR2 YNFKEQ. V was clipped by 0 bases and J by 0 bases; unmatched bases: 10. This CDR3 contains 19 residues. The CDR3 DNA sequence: TGTGCCAGCAGCCAAGAGGGTAGGGGGACAGTCCCAACTAATGAAAAACTGTTTTTT. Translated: CASSQEGRGTVPTNEKLFF.

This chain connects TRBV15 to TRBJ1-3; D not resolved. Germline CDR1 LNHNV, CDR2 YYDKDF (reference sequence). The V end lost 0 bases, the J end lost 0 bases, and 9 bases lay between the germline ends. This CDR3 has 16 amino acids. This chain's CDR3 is CATSRDWGNSGNTIYF. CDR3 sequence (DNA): TGTGCCACCAGCAGAGATTGGGGAAACTCTGGAAACACCATATATTTT.

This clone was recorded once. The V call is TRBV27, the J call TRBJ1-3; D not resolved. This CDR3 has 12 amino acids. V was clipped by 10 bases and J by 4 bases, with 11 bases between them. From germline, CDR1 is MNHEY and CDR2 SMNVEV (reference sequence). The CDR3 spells CATVSAGNTIYF. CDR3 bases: TGTGCCACTGTGTCCGCGGGAAACACCATATATTTT.

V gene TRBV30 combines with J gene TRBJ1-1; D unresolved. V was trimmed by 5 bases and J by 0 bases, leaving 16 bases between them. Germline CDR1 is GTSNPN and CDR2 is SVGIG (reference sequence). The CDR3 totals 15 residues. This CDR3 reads CAWGDGQDLNTEAFF. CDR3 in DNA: TGTGCCTGGGGAGATGGGCAGGATTTGAACACTGAAGCTTTCTTT. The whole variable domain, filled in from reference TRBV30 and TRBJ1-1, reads SQTIHQWPATLVQPVGSPLSLECTVEGTSNPNLYWYRQAAGRGLQLLFYSVGIGQISSEVPQNLSASRPQDRQFILSSKKLLLSDSGFYLCAWGDGQDLNTEAFFGQGTRLTVV.

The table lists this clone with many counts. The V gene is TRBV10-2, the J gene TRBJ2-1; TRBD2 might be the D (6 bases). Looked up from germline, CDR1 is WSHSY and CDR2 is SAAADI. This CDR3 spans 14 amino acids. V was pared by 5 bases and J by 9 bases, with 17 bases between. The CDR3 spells CASSLTSRSGEQFF. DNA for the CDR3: TGCGCCAGCAGTTTGACTAGTCGGTCGGGTGAGCAGTTCTTC.

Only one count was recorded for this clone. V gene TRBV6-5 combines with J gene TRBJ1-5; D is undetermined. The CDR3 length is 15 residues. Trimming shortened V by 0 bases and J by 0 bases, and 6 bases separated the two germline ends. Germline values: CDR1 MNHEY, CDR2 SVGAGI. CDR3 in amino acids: CASSYSMTSNQPQHF. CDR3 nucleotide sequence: TGTGCCAGCAGTTACTCGATGACTAGCAATCAGCCCCAGCATTTT.

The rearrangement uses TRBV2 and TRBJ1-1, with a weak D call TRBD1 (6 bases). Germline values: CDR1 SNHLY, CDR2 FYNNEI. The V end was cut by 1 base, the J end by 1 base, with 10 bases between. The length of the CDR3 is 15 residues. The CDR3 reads CASSEDTGRNTEAFF. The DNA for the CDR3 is TGTGCCAGCAGTGAAGACACAGGGCGGAACACTGAAGCTTTCTTT.

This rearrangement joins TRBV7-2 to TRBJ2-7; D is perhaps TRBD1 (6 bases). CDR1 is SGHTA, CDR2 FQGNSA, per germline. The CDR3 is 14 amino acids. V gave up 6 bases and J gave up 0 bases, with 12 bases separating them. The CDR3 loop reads CASRKQGASYEQYF. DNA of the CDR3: TGTGCCAGCAGGAAACAGGGAGCCTCCTACGAGCAGTACTTC.

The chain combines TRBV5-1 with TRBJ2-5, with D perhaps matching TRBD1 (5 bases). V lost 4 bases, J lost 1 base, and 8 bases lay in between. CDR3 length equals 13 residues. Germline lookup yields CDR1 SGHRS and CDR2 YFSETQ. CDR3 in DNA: TGCGCCAGCAGCGCGACAGTCCAAGAGACCCAGTACTTC. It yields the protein CASSATVQETQYF.

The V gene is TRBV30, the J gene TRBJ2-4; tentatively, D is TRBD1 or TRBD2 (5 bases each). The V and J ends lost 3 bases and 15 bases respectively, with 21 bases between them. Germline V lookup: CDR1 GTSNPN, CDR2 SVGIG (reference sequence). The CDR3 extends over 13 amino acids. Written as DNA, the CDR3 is TGTGCCTGGAGCTCATCCGGGACCCCCTTCGGGTACTTC. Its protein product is CAWSSSGTPFGYF.